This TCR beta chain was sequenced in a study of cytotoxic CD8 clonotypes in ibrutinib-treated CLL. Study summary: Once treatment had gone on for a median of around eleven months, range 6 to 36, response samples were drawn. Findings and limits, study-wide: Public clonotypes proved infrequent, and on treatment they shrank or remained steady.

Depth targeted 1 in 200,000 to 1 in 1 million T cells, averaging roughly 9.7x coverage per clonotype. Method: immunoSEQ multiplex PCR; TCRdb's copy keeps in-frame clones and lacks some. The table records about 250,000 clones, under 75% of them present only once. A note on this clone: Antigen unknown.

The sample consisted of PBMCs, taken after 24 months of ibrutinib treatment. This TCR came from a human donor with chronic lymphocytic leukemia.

The CDR3 loop is CASLRGTEAFF. The CDR3 DNA sequence: TGTGCCAGCTTGCGAGGGACTGAAGCTTTCTTT. The chain has TRBV6-5 and TRBJ1-1; D not resolved. The CDR3 sequence is 11 residues long. Germline CDR1 MNHEY, CDR2 SVGAGI. The V end was cut by 8 bases, the J end by 5 bases, with 9 bases between.